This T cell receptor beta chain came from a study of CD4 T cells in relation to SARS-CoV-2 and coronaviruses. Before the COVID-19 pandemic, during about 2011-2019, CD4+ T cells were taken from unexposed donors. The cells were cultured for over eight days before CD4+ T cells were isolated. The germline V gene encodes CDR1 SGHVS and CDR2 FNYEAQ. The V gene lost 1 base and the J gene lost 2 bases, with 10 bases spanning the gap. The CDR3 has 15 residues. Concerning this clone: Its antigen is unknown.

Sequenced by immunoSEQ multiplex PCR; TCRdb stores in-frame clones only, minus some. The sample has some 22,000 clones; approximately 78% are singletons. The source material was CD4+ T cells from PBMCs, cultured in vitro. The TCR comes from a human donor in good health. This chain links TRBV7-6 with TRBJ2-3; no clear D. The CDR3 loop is CASSLGSVTTDTQYF. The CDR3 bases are TGTGCCAGCAGCTTAGGGTCGGTAACCACAGATACGCAGTATTTT.